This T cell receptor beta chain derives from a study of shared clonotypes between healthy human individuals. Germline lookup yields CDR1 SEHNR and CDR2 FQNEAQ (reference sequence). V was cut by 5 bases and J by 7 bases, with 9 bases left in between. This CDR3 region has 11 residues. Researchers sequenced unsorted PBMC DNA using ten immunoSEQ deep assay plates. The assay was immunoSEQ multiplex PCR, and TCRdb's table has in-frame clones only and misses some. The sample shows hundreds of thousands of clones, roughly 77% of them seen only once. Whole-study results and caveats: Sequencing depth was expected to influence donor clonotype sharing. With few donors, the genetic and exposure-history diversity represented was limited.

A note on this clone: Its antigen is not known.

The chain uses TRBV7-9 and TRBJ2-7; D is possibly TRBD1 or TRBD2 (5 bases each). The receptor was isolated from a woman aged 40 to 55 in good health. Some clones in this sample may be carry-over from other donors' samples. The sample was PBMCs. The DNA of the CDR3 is TGTGCCAGCAGCGAATGGGGGGAGCAGTACTTC. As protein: CASSEWGEQYF.